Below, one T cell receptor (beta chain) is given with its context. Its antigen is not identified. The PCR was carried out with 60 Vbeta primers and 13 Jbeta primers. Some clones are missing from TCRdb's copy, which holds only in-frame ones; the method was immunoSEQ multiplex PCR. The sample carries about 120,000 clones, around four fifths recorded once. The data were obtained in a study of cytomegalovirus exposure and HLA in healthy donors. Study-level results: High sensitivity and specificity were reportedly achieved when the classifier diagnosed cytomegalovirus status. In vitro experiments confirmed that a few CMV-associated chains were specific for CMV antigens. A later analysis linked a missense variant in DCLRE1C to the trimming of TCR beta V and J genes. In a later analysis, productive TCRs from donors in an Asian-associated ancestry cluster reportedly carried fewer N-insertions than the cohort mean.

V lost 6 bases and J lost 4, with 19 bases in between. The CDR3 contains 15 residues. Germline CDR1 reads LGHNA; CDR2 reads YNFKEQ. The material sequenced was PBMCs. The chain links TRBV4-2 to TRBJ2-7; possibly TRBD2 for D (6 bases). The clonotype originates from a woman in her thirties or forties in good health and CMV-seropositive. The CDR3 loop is CASSEAERGGYEQYF. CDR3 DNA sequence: TGTGCCAGCAGTGAAGCCGAGAGGGGAGGATACGAGCAGTACTTC.